The TCR beta chain under discussion was sequenced for a study of cytomegalovirus exposure and HLA in healthy donors (dated by TCRdb to the late 2010s). Concerning the study at large: According to an earlier analysis of 587 of the donors, about 179 million T cells yielded 117 million unique TCR beta sequences and about 280 Gb of sequence data. An early release that covered fewer than 750 HLA-typed donors contained about 300 gigabases of sequencing data and roughly 84 million unique TCR sequences. Of the 300 to 450 genotyped donors, about 80% fell in the genetic ancestry cluster associated with self-reported Caucasian donors. The study aimed to test whether cataloging public T cell receptors could reveal signatures of past pathogen exposure. The study used immunosequencing to profile the T cell repertoires of several hundred subjects and linked those repertoires to cytomegalovirus serostatus. A separate validation cohort of roughly 130 different subjects was used in addition to the roughly 720-subject first cohort. To predict cytomegalovirus infection status, the study combined high-throughput TCR immunosequencing, statistical association of individual TCRs with disease status, and machine learning. A later analysis re-analyzed previously published TCR beta repertoires from 650 to 800 donors and added high-resolution HLA genotyping to study TCR occurrence patterns. The later analysis used no new phenotypic data to find candidate immune exposures, relying instead on TCR beta sequences and their occurrence across donors. An earlier analysis of around 640 of the donors used high-throughput TCR beta sequencing to judge whether each TCR beta V gene segment behaved as functional or pseudogenic. Donor age, sex, ethnicity and CMV serostatus were compiled alongside the repertoire data. Genome-wide SNP genotypes for about 55% of the roughly 670 donors were used in a later genetic analysis, which treated that subset as a discovery cohort. Every repertoire in the discovery cohort had been generated on one and the same sequencing platform. Class I and class II HLA loci were covered by the typing at four-digit resolution. Typing coverage differed by locus: A, B, C, DRB1 and DQB1 were typed in roughly 620-630 donors, DQA1 in 522, DPA1 in some 600, and DPB1 in around 490. A few DR-DQ haplotypes were handled as single units for association and clustering because linkage in the cohort was strong. On average, over 200,000 unique TCR beta nucleotide sequences were sequenced per donor among about 400 genotyped donors of the cohort, with roughly 18% of those sequences being non-productive. The investigation overall reported the following: In an earlier analysis of some 500 of the donors, most TCR beta V segments appeared in productive rearrangements about 87% or about 30% of the time, broadly matching IMGT annotations. According to a later genetic analysis, donors in an Asian-associated ancestry cluster had fewer N-insertions in productive TCRs than the roughly 700-donor mean. Cytomegalovirus status was reported to be diagnosed by the classifier with high specificity and sensitivity in both the original and validation cohorts. According to the authors, the approach could potentially be generalized to other disease states and immunological phenotypes. In a later analysis, the rate of TCR association differed among HLA loci, with DRB1 alleles having the most associated TCRs and HLA-C alleles having the fewest. Across donors, most TCR sequences were observed very rarely, whereas some public TCRs were present in many individuals. In this cohort, only TCR beta chains were sequenced, and detectable features were limited by the absence of alpha or paired-chain data. When HLA alleles, especially DR and DQ, strongly co-occurred, attributing TCR associations to individual alleles was difficult. For the cohort, immune exposure information was limited to CMV serostatus. In a later analysis, most CMV-associated TCR beta chains were found to appear HLA-restricted, with HLA associations seemingly driven largely by CMV exposure. In the study, about 150 TCR beta chains were listed as associated with cytomegalovirus. Linkage disequilibrium might explain the correlated functional status among segregating V segments, but an unknown experimental factor could not be excluded. An association between a missense DCLRE1C variant and V-gene and J-gene trimming of TCR beta chains was found in a later genetic analysis and replicated in an independent cohort. In a later analysis, about 16,000 TCR beta sequences were associated with specific HLA alleles at a false discovery rate of 0.05. Because some donors lacked HLA typing at each locus, the association tests relied only on the typed subset. Roughly uniform sequencing depth across donors was assumed in presence/absence analyses, although this assumption may not hold. A further reported finding was that TCR beta sequences accurately predicted the HLA-A and HLA-B alleles for most subjects in the first cohort. Three of the identified cytomegalovirus-associated TCR beta chains were confirmed in vitro to be specific for cytomegalovirus antigens. In a later analysis, several top co-occurrence clusters were reported to appear linked to parvovirus B19, influenza, CMV and Epstein-Barr virus. A cluster of highly shared sequence variants was judged likely to represent a technical artifact of the sequencing pipeline. Compared with equally common non-associated chains, HLA-associated TCR beta chains in a later analysis were more clonally expanded and had lower generation probabilities. Roughly 17 rarely observed V segments, including chromosome 9 orphons, were excluded from the earlier analysis of several hundred of the donors because counts were too low. Some IMGT-functional V segments, including TRBV6-2 and TRBV6-3, could not be told apart with the 87-base-pair reads, so those segments were excluded.

With respect to this clone: Its target antigen remains unknown. Base qualities are not recorded, but no much larger clone differs from it by a single base.

Including cysteine and phenylalanine, the CDR3 has 16 amino acids. The only DNA kept is the CDR3, 48 bases in frame from the first base. V loses 5 bases, J loses 0 bases, and the germline ends lie 13 bases apart. CDR1 and CDR2 are drawn from the germline V gene (reference sequence): SEHNR, FQNEAQ. The cohort consisted of 600 to 750 healthy bone marrow donors. At the time of sampling, every cohort member was nominally healthy, though immune exposures that went unrecorded were likely present. The donor was CMV seropositive and belonged to the group of 270 or so seropositive cohort members. Every donor gave a peripheral blood sample, and the peripheral blood mononuclear cells from that sample were used for TCR beta sequencing. Genomic DNA extraction from the blood cell samples was performed with the Qiagen DNeasy Blood Extraction Kit. The library was produced with the immunoSEQ multiplex PCR assay. The multiplex PCR relied on a mix of 60 forward primers for TCR Vbeta segments and 13 reverse primers for TCR Jbeta segments. The CDR3 region of rearranged TCR beta genes was amplified from genomic DNA with a multiplex PCR assay. The amplified TCR beta libraries were sequenced on the Illumina HiSeq System as 87-base-pair reads. Per the original workflow: A later analysis tallied roughly 80 million unique TCR beta chains across the 666 repertoires, and about 12 million of those chains were shared by two or more donors. To remove PCR and sequencing errors, raw reads were error-corrected and collapsed into unique sequences using a nearest-neighbor algorithm that merged closely related sequences. Alignment of CDR3 sequences to IMGT reference sequences was used to assign V, D and J gene segments. For a sequence to be retained, at least a six-nucleotide match to both a V gene segment and a J gene segment was required. Rearrangements were classified as productive when the CDR3 lacked stop codons and remained in frame with V and J, and all other rearrangements were classified as non-productive. Following IMGT convention, CDR3 was defined as the stretch from the second conserved V-encoded cysteine to the conserved J-encoded phenylalanine. In an earlier analysis of 550 to 650 of the donors, sequences lacking an unambiguous match to a single V gene segment were excluded. In an earlier analysis of 587 of the donors, a V segment was called functional when productive rearrangements were above 56.7%, and segregating when the standard deviation between donors exceeded 5%. A statistical classification framework was built for diagnosing cytomegalovirus status from the catalog of TCR beta chain sequences. A later analysis assigned V and J genes by comparing TCR nucleotide sequences with IMGT/GENE-DB human TR gene sequences. Using the TCRdist pipeline, a later analysis assigned CDR3 sequences along with most-parsimonious VDJ recombination scenarios. In a later analysis, each TCR beta chain was defined by its CDR3 amino acid sequence together with its V-gene family, and reads without a unique V-gene family were excluded. To address suspected cross-contamination and a sequencing artifact, a later analysis removed 550 to 750 highly shared, low-generation-probability nucleotide sequences. For each public chain, a later analysis derived a clonal expansion index from normalized ranks of inferred template counts within each repertoire. A later analysis computed generation probabilities with a VDJ recombination model fitted to out-of-frame rearrangements, and checked the results against IGoR. In a later analysis, TCR-TCR, TCR-HLA and TCR-CMV co-occurrence was scored with hypergeometric tests, and a repertoire-size bias correction was applied to TCR pairs. To estimate false discovery rates, a later analysis permuted the HLA or CMV assignments 20 times. In a later analysis, co-occurring TCRs were grouped using DBSCAN, with TCRdist sequence similarity added in when clustering inside HLA-allele-positive subsets. For co-occurrence clustering, repertoires with fewer than 30,000 or more than 120,000 public chains were excluded, along with roughly five repertoires with anomalous nucleotide sharing. In TCRdb, the immuneACCESS table is reduced to in-frame sequences with V and J assigned. These tables do not hold every clone; where another copy was compared, an unresolved V gene accounts for under half, and the others remain unexplained. V, J and clone size derive from that table, while D and trimming were established from the DNA sequence. The sample table contains approximately 150,000 clones; only one count was recorded for nearly 70% of them. The top ten clonotypes cover 8.5% to 12% of the sample.

The receptor comes from a man between 25 and 39 years old in good health and CMV-seropositive. The sample was PBMCs. This receptor chain uses TRBV7-9 and TRBJ2-2; the D region possibly corresponds to TRBD1 (6 bases align). The DNA reads TGTGCCAGCAGCCCGAGAGGGGGAGCGAACACCGGGGAGCTGTTTTTT. This sequence encodes CASSPRGGANTGELFF.